The present T cell receptor beta chain was sequenced within a study of cytomegalovirus exposure and HLA in healthy donors. Overall study context: From some 180 million T cells, an earlier analysis saw roughly 120 million unique TCR beta sequences. Study-level findings and limits: Fewer than 200 TCR beta chains were listed as cytomegalovirus-associated. A likely sequencing artifact accounted for one observed cluster of highly shared sequence variants.

The PCR ran on 60 Vbeta and 13 Jbeta primers. Generated by immunoSEQ multiplex PCR, the TCRdb table keeps only in-frame clones and is missing some. The data show tens of thousands of clones, around 84% seen once. Note on this clone: What it binds is not known.

Per germline, CDR1 SGHTA and CDR2 FQGNSA. There are 14 residues in the CDR3. Deletions cut 1 base from V and 5 bases from J, with 8 bases between. Sequenced sample: PBMCs. The sequence was collected from a male donor in good health and CMV-seronegative. The chain links TRBV7-2 to TRBJ2-2, with D perhaps matching TRBD2 (5 bases). CDR3: CASSLESGTGELFF. The CDR3 DNA follows: TGTGCCAGCAGCTTAGAGAGCGGAACCGGGGAGCTGTTTTTT.